The clone carrying this T cell receptor beta chain was seen a handful of times. Antigen specificity is unknown. This sample stems from a study of identical twins. This CDR3 has 16 residues. The germline CDR1 and CDR2 sequences are KGHSH and LQKENI. V lost 4 bases to trimming and J lost 0 bases, with 13 bases between them. In TCRdb, the 5' RACE reads were re-called with MiXCR into one record per CDR3 protein. This sample carries 200,000 to 250,000 distinct CDR3 sequences, 7.5% of them seen once, and the ten largest clones take 1.9%. General study results and limits: Invariant MAIT and iNKT cells are populations that could partly confound zero-insertion analyses. In monozygotic twins, models underestimated the sharing of out-of-frame TCR alpha.

These data were likewise used in another study, on yellow fever vaccine responses in identical twins.

What was sequenced was memory (CD45RO+) T cells sorted from blood. The clonotype originates from a woman between 18 and 29 years old in good health. The chain uses TRBV18 and TRBJ1-5; D may be TRBD1 (5 bases). For the CDR3, the DNA is TGTGCCAGCTCACTGGGGGACCCCGGTAGCAATCAGCCCCAGCATTTT. Translated: CASSLGDPGSNQPQHF.